In this sample, the clone carrying this TCR beta chain is medium-sized. The antigen remains undetermined. This specimen comes from a study of CD8 T cell repertoires and HIV-1 epitope variants. About the research overall: T cells were stimulated with Twenty-five Gag and Nef peptides separately. Enriched T cells were co-cultured with equal autologous T cell-negative cells. General study findings and limits: Nine antigen-specific TCR beta clonotypes were found; about 6 seemed cross-reactive to variants.

Method: immunoSEQ multiplex PCR; TCRdb's copy keeps in-frame clones and lacks some. The repertoire holds roughly 5,100 clones, about 66% seen once, with around 38% in the top ten. V was clipped by 6 bases and J by 2 bases, with 17 bases between them. CDR1 is MDHEN and CDR2 is SYDVKM in the germline V gene. CDR3 length: 15 amino acids. The chain employs TRBV28 and TRBJ2-7, with D maybe TRBD1 (5 bases). Sequencing was carried out using cultured CD8+ T cells derived from PBMCs. The receptor was isolated from a male donor with HIV. CDR3 sequence reads: CASSESIGQAYEQYF. In DNA form, the CDR3 reads TGTGCCAGCAGCGAATCAATAGGACAAGCCTACGAGCAGTACTTC.